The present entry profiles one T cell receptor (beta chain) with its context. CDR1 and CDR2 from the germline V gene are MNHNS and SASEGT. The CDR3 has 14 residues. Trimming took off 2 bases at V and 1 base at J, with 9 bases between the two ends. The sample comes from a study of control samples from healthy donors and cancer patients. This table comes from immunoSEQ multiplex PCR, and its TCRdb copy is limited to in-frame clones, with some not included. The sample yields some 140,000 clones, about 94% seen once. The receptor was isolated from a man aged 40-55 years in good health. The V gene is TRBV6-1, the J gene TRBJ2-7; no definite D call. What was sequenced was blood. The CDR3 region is CASSERFRSYEQYF. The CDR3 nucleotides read TGTGCCAGCAGTGAACGGTTTCGGTCCTACGAGCAGTACTTC.